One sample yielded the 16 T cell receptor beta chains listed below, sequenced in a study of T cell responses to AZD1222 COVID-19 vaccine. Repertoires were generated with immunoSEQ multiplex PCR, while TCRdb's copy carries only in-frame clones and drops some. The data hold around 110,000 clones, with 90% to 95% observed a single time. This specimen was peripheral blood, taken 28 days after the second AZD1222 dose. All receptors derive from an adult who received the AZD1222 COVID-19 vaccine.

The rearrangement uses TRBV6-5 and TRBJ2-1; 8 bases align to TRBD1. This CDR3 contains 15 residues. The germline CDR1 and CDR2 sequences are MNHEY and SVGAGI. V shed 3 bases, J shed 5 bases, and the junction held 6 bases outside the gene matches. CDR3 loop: CASSYDRGVDNEQFF. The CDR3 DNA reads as TGTGCCAGCAGTTATGACAGGGGAGTGGACAATGAGCAGTTCTTC.

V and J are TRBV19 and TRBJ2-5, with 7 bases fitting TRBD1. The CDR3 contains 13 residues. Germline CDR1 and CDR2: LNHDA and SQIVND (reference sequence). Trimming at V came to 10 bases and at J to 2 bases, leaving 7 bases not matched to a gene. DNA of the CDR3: TGTGCCACGAGCCGGGACAGACAAGAGACCCAGTACTTC. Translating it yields CATSRDRQETQYF. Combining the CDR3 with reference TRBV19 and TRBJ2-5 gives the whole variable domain DGGITQSPKYLFRKEGQNVTLSCEQNLNHDAMYWYRQDPGQGLRLIYYSQIVNDFQKGDIAEGYSVSREKKESFPLTVTSAQKNPTAFYLCATSRDRQETQYFGPGTRLLVL.

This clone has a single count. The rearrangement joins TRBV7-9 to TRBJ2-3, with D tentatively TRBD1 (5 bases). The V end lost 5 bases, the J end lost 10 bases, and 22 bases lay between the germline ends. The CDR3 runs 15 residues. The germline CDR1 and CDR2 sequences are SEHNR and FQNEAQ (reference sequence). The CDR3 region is CASSVPSDSGIAQYF. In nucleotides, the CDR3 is TGTGCCAGCAGCGTACCCAGTGACAGTGGCATCGCGCAGTATTTT.

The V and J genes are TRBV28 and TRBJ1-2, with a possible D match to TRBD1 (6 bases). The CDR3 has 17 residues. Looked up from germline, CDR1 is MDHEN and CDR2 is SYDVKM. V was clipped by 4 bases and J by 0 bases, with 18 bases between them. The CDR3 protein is CASSSPPYRETNYGYTF. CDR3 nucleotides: TGTGCCAGCAGTTCGCCACCTTACAGGGAAACTAACTATGGCTACACCTTC.

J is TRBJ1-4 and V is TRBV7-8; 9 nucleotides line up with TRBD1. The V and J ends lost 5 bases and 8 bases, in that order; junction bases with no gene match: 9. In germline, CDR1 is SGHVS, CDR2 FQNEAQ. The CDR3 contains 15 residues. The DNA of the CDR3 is TGTGCCAGCAGCCCAGAGGGGACAGGGAGGGAAAAACTGTTTTTT. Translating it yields CASSPEGTGREKLFF.

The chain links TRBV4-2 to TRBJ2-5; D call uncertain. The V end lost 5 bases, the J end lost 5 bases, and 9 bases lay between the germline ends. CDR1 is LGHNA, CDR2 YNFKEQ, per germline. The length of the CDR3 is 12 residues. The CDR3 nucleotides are TGTGCCAGCAGCGAGCAGAGGGAGACCCAGTACTTC. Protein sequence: CASSEQRETQYF.

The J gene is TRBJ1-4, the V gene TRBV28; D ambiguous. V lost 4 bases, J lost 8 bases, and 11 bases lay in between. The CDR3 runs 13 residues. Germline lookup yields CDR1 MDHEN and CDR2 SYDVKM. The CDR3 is CASSYSPEEKLFF. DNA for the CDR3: TGTGCCAGCAGTTATTCCCCGGAGGAAAAACTGTTTTTT.

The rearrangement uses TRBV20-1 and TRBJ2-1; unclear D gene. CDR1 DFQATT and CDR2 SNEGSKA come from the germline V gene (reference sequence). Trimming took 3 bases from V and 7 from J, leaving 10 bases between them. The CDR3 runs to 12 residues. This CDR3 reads CSASSQANEQFF. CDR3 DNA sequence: TGCAGTGCTAGTAGTCAAGCTAATGAGCAGTTCTTC.

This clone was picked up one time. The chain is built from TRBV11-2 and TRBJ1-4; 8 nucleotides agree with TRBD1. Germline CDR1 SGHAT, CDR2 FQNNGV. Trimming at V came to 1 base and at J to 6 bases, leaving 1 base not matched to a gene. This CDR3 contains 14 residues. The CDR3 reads CASSLGTGYEKLFF. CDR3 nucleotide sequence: TGTGCCAGCAGCTTAGGGACAGGGTATGAAAAACTGTTTTTT.

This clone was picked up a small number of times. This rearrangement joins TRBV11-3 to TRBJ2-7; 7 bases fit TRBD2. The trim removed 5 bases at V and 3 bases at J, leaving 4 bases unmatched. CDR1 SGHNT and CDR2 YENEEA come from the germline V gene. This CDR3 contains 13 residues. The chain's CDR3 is CASSRTRNYEQYF. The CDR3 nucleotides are TGTGCCAGCAGCCGGACTAGAAACTACGAGCAGTACTTC.

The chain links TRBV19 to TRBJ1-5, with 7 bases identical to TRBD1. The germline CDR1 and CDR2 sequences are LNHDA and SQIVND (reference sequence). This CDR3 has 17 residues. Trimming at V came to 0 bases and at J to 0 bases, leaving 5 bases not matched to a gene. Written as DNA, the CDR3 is TGTGCCAGTAGTATAGATACGTCAGGGGGTAGCAATCAGCCCCAGCATTTT. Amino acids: CASSIDTSGGSNQPQHF.

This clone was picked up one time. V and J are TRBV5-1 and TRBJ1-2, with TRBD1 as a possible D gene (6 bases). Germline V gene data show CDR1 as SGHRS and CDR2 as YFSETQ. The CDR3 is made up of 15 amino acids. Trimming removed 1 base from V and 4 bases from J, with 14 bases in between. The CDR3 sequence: CASSLSGTSGYGYTF. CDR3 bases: TGCGCCAGCAGCTTGTCCGGGACAAGTGGCTATGGCTACACCTTC.

CDR3 region: CASSPLLAERAPYNEQFF. The CDR3 DNA follows: TGCGCCAGCAGCCCGTTGCTAGCGGAGCGGGCCCCATACAATGAGCAGTTCTTC. This chain uses TRBV5-1 with TRBJ2-1; TRBD2 aligns across 7 bases. With V trimmed by 4 bases and J by 4 bases, 17 bases remained unmatched. CDR1 SGHRS and CDR2 YFSETQ come from the germline V gene. CDR3 length: 18 amino acids.

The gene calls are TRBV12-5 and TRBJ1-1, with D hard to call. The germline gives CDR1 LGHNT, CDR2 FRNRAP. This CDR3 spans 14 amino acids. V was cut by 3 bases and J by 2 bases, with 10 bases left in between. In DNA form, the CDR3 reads TGTGCTAGTGGTTTAGGGCAGACCAACACTGAAGCTTTCTTT. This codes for CASGLGQTNTEAFF.

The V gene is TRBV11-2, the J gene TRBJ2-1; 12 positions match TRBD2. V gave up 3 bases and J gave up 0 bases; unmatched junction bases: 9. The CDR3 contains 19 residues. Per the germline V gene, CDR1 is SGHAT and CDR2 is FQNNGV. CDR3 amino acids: CASSFASGRGTSSYNEQFF. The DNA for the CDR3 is TGTGCCAGCAGCTTCGCTAGCGGGAGGGGGACAAGCTCCTACAATGAGCAGTTCTTC.

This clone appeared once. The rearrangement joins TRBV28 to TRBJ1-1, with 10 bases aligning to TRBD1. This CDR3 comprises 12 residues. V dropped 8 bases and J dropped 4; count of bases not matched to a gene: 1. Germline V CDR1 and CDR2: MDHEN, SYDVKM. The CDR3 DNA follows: TGTGCCAGCGGGACAGGGGTCACTGAAGCTTTCTTT. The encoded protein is CASGTGVTEAFF.